These T cell receptor beta chains were read from a single sample in a study of blood T cell repertoires in COVID-19. Only in-frame clones appear in the TCRdb table, and some are missing; sequencing was by immunoSEQ multiplex PCR. This table has 190,000 or so clones, roughly 94% appearing once. Input material: peripheral blood. These receptors all stem from a man younger than 40 with COVID-19, enrolled during active disease. CDR3s include the opening cysteine and the closing phenylalanine or tryptophan. The D gene is left open where the match is weak. For some rows the clone size is stated as once, few or many, or as a class when expanded; others skip it.

v_call: TRBV27
j_call: TRBJ1-3
d_call: NA
clone_size: NA
cdr3_nt: TGTGCCAGCAGCCCGGACAGTTTTGGAAACACCATATATTTT
cdr3_aa: CASSPDSFGNTIYF

v_call: TRBV2
j_call: TRBJ2-7
d_call: NA
clone_size: NA
cdr3_nt: TGTGCCAGCAAGCGAGGTCCATCCAGCGGCAAGCACTACGAGCAGTACTTC
cdr3_aa: CASKRGPSSGKHYEQYF

v_call: TRBV7-6
j_call: TRBJ1-4
d_call: NA
clone_size: NA
cdr3_nt: TGTGCCAGCAGCCGGGTCTACGAGAAGGGAGACGAAAAACTGTTTTTT
cdr3_aa: CASSRVYEKGDEKLFF

v_call: TRBV7-2
j_call: TRBJ1-1
d_call: NA
clone_size: NA
cdr3_nt: TGTGCCAGCAGCTTAAGTATTGGGCCGCTCGGCACTGAAGCTTTCTTT
cdr3_aa: CASSLSIGPLGTEAFF

v_call: TRBV5-1
j_call: TRBJ1-6
d_call: NA
clone_size: NA
cdr3_nt: TGCGCCAGCAGCTTGGAGACGGGGAATTATAATTCACCCCTCCACTTT
cdr3_aa: CASSLETGNYNSPLHF

v_call: TRBV7-3
j_call: TRBJ2-7
d_call: NA
clone_size: few
cdr3_nt: TGTGCCAGCAGCTTAAGCGGGACGGGGTCCTACGAGCAGTACTTC
cdr3_aa: CASSLSGTGSYEQYF

v_call: TRBV1
j_call: TRBJ2-3
d_call: NA
clone_size: NA
cdr3_nt: TGCACCAGCAGCCCTTGCTCGGCGGGGGGGCCGGATACGCAGTATTTT
cdr3_aa: CTSSPCSAGGPDTQYF

v_call: TRBV2
j_call: TRBJ2-3
d_call: NA
clone_size: few
cdr3_nt: TGTGCCAGCAGGGAGAGACTGGCGGGGGCCAGCACAGATACGCAGTATTTT
cdr3_aa: CASRERLAGASTDTQYF

v_call: TRBV24-1
j_call: TRBJ2-2
d_call: TRBD1
clone_size: NA
cdr3_nt: TGTGCCACCAGTGATCGAGGGACAGGTACCAACACCGGGGAGCTGTTTTTT
cdr3_aa: CATSDRGTGTNTGELFF

v_call: TRBV5-1
j_call: TRBJ1-2
d_call: TRBD1
clone_size: NA
cdr3_nt: TGCGCCAGCAGCTTGGGTTCGGACAGGTCTGGCTACACCTTC
cdr3_aa: CASSLGSDRSGYTF

v_call: TRBV3-1/TRBV3-2
j_call: TRBJ1-2
d_call: TRBD1
clone_size: NA
cdr3_nt: TGTGCCAGCAGCCCCGGGCAGGGGGGTTTCTATGGCTACACCTTC
cdr3_aa: CASSPGQGGFYGYTF

v_call: TRBV7-9
j_call: TRBJ1-1
d_call: NA
clone_size: NA
cdr3_nt: TGTGCCAGCAGCTTCGACACGAACACTGAAGCTTTCTTT
cdr3_aa: CASSFDTNTEAFF

v_call: TRBV19
j_call: TRBJ1-1
d_call: NA
clone_size: NA
cdr3_nt: TGTGCCAGTAGTATAGATCCCAGGGCCACTGAAGCTTTCTTT
cdr3_aa: CASSIDPRATEAFF

v_call: TRBV4-1
j_call: TRBJ2-3
d_call: NA
clone_size: NA
cdr3_nt: TGCGCCAGCAGCCAAGTGCAGGAAGATACGCAGTATTTT
cdr3_aa: CASSQVQEDTQYF